This T cell receptor beta chain emerged from a study of cytomegalovirus exposure and HLA in healthy donors. The V end was cut by 1 base, the J end by 2 bases, with 14 bases between. The CDR3 has 16 amino acids. CDR1 SEHNR and CDR2 FQNEAQ come from the germline V gene (reference sequence). Points on this clone: Its matching antigen is unknown.

The PCR was carried out with 60 Vbeta primers and 13 Jbeta primers. Sequencing was performed with immunoSEQ multiplex PCR; in TCRdb, only in-frame clones are kept and a portion is missing. The repertoire has 220,000 or so clones, approximately 68% of them found once; the top ten carry 1.8%. Study-wide results and caveats: Among the CMV-associated chains, a few were confirmed in vitro as specific for CMV antigens. The authors reported that TCR beta sequences could predict HLA-A and HLA-B alleles. These predictions were accurate for most subjects in the first cohort.

The rearrangement joins TRBV7-9 to TRBJ1-1; possible D gene TRBD1, 5 bases. The material sequenced was PBMCs. This clonotype was sampled from a woman aged 25 to 39 in good health and CMV-seronegative. The CDR3 reads CASSLDARALNTEAFF. CDR3 DNA: TGTGCCAGCAGCTTAGATGCCAGGGCCCTAAACACTGAAGCTTTCTTT.